The 16 T cell receptor beta chains in this list originate from one sample, sequenced in a study of T cell responses to AZD1222 COVID-19 vaccine (dated by TCRdb to the early 2020s). The label giving this sample's time point can be read as: baseline before first vaccination. The library came from the immunoSEQ multiplex PCR assay. The table was pulled from immuneACCESS by TCRdb, which kept in-frame rearrangements only. Such tables lose some clones; where checked, under half of the loss comes from unresolved V genes, and the rest has no known cause. The sample has 120,000 to 150,000 clones on record, around 93% of them singletons. Jointly, the top ten make up about 3% of the sample. Sequencing used peripheral blood, obtained on day 0 of AZD1222 vaccination. All receptors come from an adult in good health.

Remarks on this clone: The junction shows a germline mismatch at one end, possibly a read error. The rearrangement uses TRBV3-1 (or the pseudogene TRBV3-2) and TRBJ1-3, with D tentatively TRBD1 (5 bases). There are 9 residues in the CDR3. CDR1 and CDR2 from the germline V gene are LGHDT and YNNKEL (reference sequence). CDR3 bases: TGTGCCAGCTTAGGGGACCCTTTCTTT. It yields the protein CASLGDPFF.

The genes are TRBV11-3 and TRBJ1-2; D is possibly TRBD1 (5 bases). Germline assignment: CDR1 SGHNT and CDR2 YENEEA. The CDR3 sequence is 13 residues long. Trimming pared 3 bases from V and 9 bases from J, leaving 14 bases between. The CDR3 protein is CASSLRGFRSYTF. The CDR3 region has the DNA TGTGCCAGCAGCTTGCGGGGCTTCAGGAGCTACACCTTC.

This clone has just one count. The chain uses TRBV9 and TRBJ2-1; D is tentatively TRBD1 or TRBD2 (5 bases each). Germline V gene sequence: CDR1 SGDLS, CDR2 YYNGEE. The CDR3 covers 15 residues. The V end was cut by 4 bases, the J end by 6 bases, with 17 bases between. For the CDR3, the DNA is TGTGCCAGCAGCCCGGACTTGGGACGCGGCAATGAGCAGTTCTTC. Translated, it gives CASSPDLGRGNEQFF.

The chain recombines TRBV28 with TRBJ1-2; TRBD1 matches 7 bases. CDR1 MDHEN and CDR2 SYDVKM come from the germline V gene. V lost 5 bases to trimming and J lost 2 bases; unmatched junction nucleotides: 11. This CDR3 has 16 amino acids. CDR3 nucleotide sequence: TGTGCCAGCAGTCCCCCCGAGGAGACAGGGAACTATGGCTACACCTTC. This gives the protein CASSPPEETGNYGYTF.

The chain has TRBV7-2 and TRBJ1-2, with 9 positions matching TRBD1. The ends lost 3 bases at V and 8 bases at J; junction bases unmatched: 10. Germline CDR1 SGHTA, CDR2 FQGNSA. The CDR3 length is 15 residues. This chain's CDR3 is CASSLGDRGFRGYTF. CDR3 nucleotides: TGTGCCAGCAGCTTGGGAGACAGGGGGTTCCGAGGCTACACCTTC.

The J gene is TRBJ2-1, the V gene TRBV9; the match to TRBD1 covers 12 bases. The CDR3 contains 13 residues. The V gene's germline CDR1 is SGDLS and CDR2 YYNGEE. V shed 5 bases and J 8 bases; nucleotides not matched to a gene: 2. The CDR3, as DNA: TGTGCCAGCAGTGGGACAGGGGGCGATGAGCAGTTCTTC. Translating gives CASSGTGGDEQFF.

This clone appeared once. The chain couples TRBV9 to TRBJ1-1, with D hard to call. V gave up 3 bases and J gave up 3 bases, with 9 bases separating them. Germline CDR1 SGDLS, CDR2 YYNGEE. CDR3 size: 13 residues. The CDR3 bases are TGTGCCAGCAGCGCTCGTCCCTACACTGAAGCTTTCTTT. Its protein product is CASSARPYTEAFF.

The V gene is TRBV3-1 (or the pseudogene TRBV3-2), the J gene TRBJ2-5; possible D gene TRBD2, 6 bases. The CDR3 length is 14 residues. Between the trimmed V and J ends, which lost 1 base and 5 bases, there was a span of 11 bases. Germline CDR1 and CDR2: LGHDT and YNNKEL (reference sequence). CDR3 amino acids: CASSQGAGPETQYF. The CDR3 region has the DNA TGTGCCAGCAGCCAAGGGGCGGGGCCGGAGACCCAGTACTTC.

As DNA, the CDR3 is TGTGCCAGCAGCCCCCCGGGGACTAGCCACGGGAACACTGAAGCTTTCTTT. Protein: CASSPPGTSHGNTEAFF. The gene calls are TRBV5-4 and TRBJ1-1; possible D gene TRBD1, 5 bases. The V gene's germline CDR1 is SGHNT and CDR2 YYREEE (reference sequence). This CDR3 is 17 amino acids long. V shed 4 bases and J shed 1 base, with 20 bases lying between them.

This chain joins TRBV10-3 and TRBJ1-5; D unresolved. Germline-derived CDR1 and CDR2 are ENHRY and SYGVKD. V was trimmed by 3 bases and J by 8 bases, leaving 11 bases between them. The CDR3 has 13 amino acids. The CDR3 nucleotides are TGTGCCATCAGTGATTTGACGCAAAAGCCCCAGCATTTT. Its protein is CAISDLTQKPQHF.

V and J are TRBV20-1 and TRBJ2-3; no clear D gene. CDR1 is DFQATT, CDR2 SNEGSKA, per germline (reference sequence). CDR3 length equals 15 residues. V was pared by 3 bases and J by 4 bases, with 17 bases between. In DNA form, the CDR3 reads TGCAGTGCTAGTTATACCCCTGGACCCGCAGATACGCAGTATTTT. Translating it yields CSASYTPGPADTQYF.

The chain has TRBV7-3 and TRBJ2-5; 8 bases are a match to TRBD1. J lost 4 bases, V lost 6 bases, and 4 bases had no gene match. Germline loops: CDR1 SGHTA, CDR2 FQGTGA. The CDR3 is 13 residues long. The chain's CDR3 is CASSPGGRETQYF. CDR3 DNA: TGTGCCAGCAGTCCAGGGGGCCGAGAGACCCAGTACTTC. Full variable domain (outside the CDR3, taken from reference TRBV7-3 and TRBJ2-5): GAGVSQTPSNKVTEKGKYVELRCDPISGHTALYWYRQSLGQGPEFLIYFQGTGAADDSGLPNDRFFAVRPEGSVSTLKIQRTERGDSAVYLCASSPGGRETQYFGPGTRLLVL.

This chain links TRBV4-3 with TRBJ2-2; 8 bases fit TRBD2. The V segment lost 4 bases and the J segment 4 bases; nucleotides outside the gene matches: 5. CDR3 length: 15 amino acids. Germline V CDR1 and CDR2: LGHNA, YSLEER. CDR3 DNA: TGCGCCAGCAGCCTTGGACTAGCTTCCACCGGGGAGCTGTTTTTT. Its protein is CASSLGLASTGELFF.

The gene calls are TRBV19 and TRBJ2-5; D call uncertain. Germline V CDR1 and CDR2: LNHDA, SQIVND (reference sequence). V lost 9 bases to trimming and J lost 4 bases, with 12 bases between them. This CDR3 comprises 12 residues. The CDR3 region has the DNA TGTGCCAGCAGCTTATTAGGAGAGACCCAGTACTTC. It is translated as CASSLLGETQYF.

This chain connects TRBV2 to TRBJ1-2, with 7 bases fitting TRBD1. CDR1 and CDR2 from the germline V gene are SNHLY and FYNNEI. V lost 3 bases, J lost 5 bases, and 3 bases stayed unmatched. The CDR3 is 13 amino acids. The CDR3 is CASSETGMYGYTF. In DNA form, the CDR3 reads TGTGCCAGCAGTGAGACAGGGATGTATGGCTACACCTTC.

The table lists this clone with a count of one. The chain has TRBV4-1 and TRBJ1-6; possible D gene TRBD1, 6 bases. The length of the CDR3 is 15 residues. Germline CDR1 is MGHRA and CDR2 is YSYEKL. The V gene lost 1 base and the J gene lost 5 bases, with 9 bases spanning the gap. The CDR3 DNA follows: TGCGCCAGCAGCCAAGGACAGGCGGATAATTCACCCCTCCACTTT. Translated: CASSQGQADNSPLHF.